This entry features one T cell receptor beta chain sequence. This sample stems from a study of blood T cell repertoires in COVID-19. Germline CDR1 reads LGHDT; CDR2 reads YNNKEL (reference sequence). The CDR3 totals 15 residues. V shed 1 base, J shed 4 bases, and the junction held 3 bases outside the gene matches. Seattle cases were enrolled at active infection and followed longitudinally. Authors' processing steps: Estimates of nucleated cell counts were drawn from the amplification of reference gene primers. The method was immunoSEQ multiplex PCR; TCRdb's version includes in-frame clones alone and lacks a portion of them. The V and J calls and clone size were taken over from that table, and D and trimming were inferred from the DNA. The top ten clones hold less than 6% of a sample with over 90,000 clones, 81% of them seen once.

This rearrangement joins TRBV3-1 (or the pseudogene TRBV3-2) to TRBJ2-5; TRBD1 matches at 10 bases. The TCR was taken from a man at least 80 years old with COVID-19, enrolled during active disease. The sequenced sample was peripheral blood. The CDR3 sequence: CASSQGTGGRETQYF. CDR3 DNA: TGTGCCAGCAGCCAAGGGACAGGGGGGAGAGAGACCCAGTACTTC.